One sample yielded the 11 T cell receptor beta chains listed below, sequenced in a study of blood T cell repertoires in COVID-19. Profiling relied on immunoSEQ multiplex PCR, and the TCRdb table lists in-frame clones only, not all of them. Of 70,000 or so clones listed, about 80% are singletons. Specimen: peripheral blood. The receptors shown here come from a human donor in a cohort sampled during active COVID-19.

The chain combines TRBV27 with TRBJ1-2; D call uncertain. Germline CDR1 and CDR2: MNHEY and SMNVEV (reference sequence). The CDR3 is made up of 14 amino acids. The V end lost 2 bases, the J end lost 4 bases, and 11 bases lay between the germline ends. The CDR3 protein is CASSLKRSSYGYTF. CDR3 nucleotides: TGTGCCAGCAGTTTAAAACGGAGCAGCTATGGCTACACCTTC.

The gene calls are TRBV7-2 and TRBJ2-7; 11 nucleotides agree with TRBD2. Unmatched junction bases numbered 3, after V lost 1 base and J lost 1 base. CDR1 is SGHTA, CDR2 FQGNSA, per germline. The CDR3 length is 16 residues. This CDR3 is CASSLGLAGGSYEQYF. DNA of the CDR3: TGTGCCAGCAGCTTAGGCCTAGCGGGAGGATCCTACGAGCAGTACTTC.

This clone has more than one count but fewer than ten. J is TRBJ2-3 and V is TRBV7-9, with D tentatively TRBD1 (5 bases). Germline assignment: CDR1 SEHNR and CDR2 FQNEAQ (reference sequence). The CDR3 is 14 amino acids. The V end was cut by 1 base, the J end by 5 bases, with 10 bases between. CDR3 amino acids: CASSLDTDRDTQYF. The CDR3 DNA sequence: TGTGCCAGCAGCTTAGATACCGACAGAGATACGCAGTATTTT.

The rearrangement joins TRBV6-2 or TRBV6-3 to TRBJ1-5; weak D call: TRBD1 (5 bases). Germline CDR1 MNHEY, CDR2 SVGEGT. This CDR3 is 14 amino acids long. Trimming took off 2 bases at V and 9 bases at J, with 14 bases between the two ends. The CDR3 spells CASSYEAGVSPQHF. CDR3 DNA: TGTGCCAGCAGTTACGAGGCGGGGGTTTCGCCCCAGCATTTT.

In this sample, this clone turned up once. J is TRBJ2-1 and V is TRBV4-3; 7 nucleotides line up with TRBD2. Germline lookup yields CDR1 LGHNA and CDR2 YSLEER. This CDR3 contains 15 residues. J was trimmed by 5 bases and V by 4 bases; bases with no gene match: 8. The CDR3 coding sequence is TGCGCCAGCAGCCTTGGGGAGGGCGGGAACAATGAGCAGTTCTTC. This gives the protein CASSLGEGGNNEQFF.

The chain recombines TRBV5-1 with TRBJ2-1; TRBD2 might be the D (5 bases). The CDR3 is 12 amino acids. Looked up from germline, CDR1 is SGHRS and CDR2 is YFSETQ. The germline V and J ends were trimmed by 5 bases and 5 bases, with 8 bases remaining between them. DNA for the CDR3: TGCGCCAGCAGAGGACTTAACAATGAGCAGTTCTTC. Its translation: CASRGLNNEQFF.

This chain joins TRBV9 and TRBJ2-7, with 10 bases lining up with TRBD2. Looked up from germline, CDR1 is SGDLS and CDR2 is YYNGEE. The CDR3 loop spans 15 amino acids. J gave up 5 bases and V 0 bases, and 5 bases lay outside the gene matches. The CDR3 is CASSVEDLAGDEQYF. CDR3 coding DNA: TGTGCCAGCAGCGTAGAGGATCTAGCGGGAGACGAGCAGTACTTC. Supplemented by reference TRBV9 and TRBJ2-7, the full variable domain reads DSGVTQTPKHLITATGQRVTLRCSPRSGDLSVYWYQQSLDQGLQFLIQYYNGEERAKGNILERFSAQQFPDLHSELNLSSLELGDSALYFCASSVEDLAGDEQYFGPGTRLTVT.

The chain recombines TRBV19 with TRBJ2-6; 7 positions match TRBD1. The CDR3 loop spans 18 amino acids. CDR1 is LNHDA and CDR2 is SQIVND in the germline V gene (reference sequence). After removal of 5 bases from V and 0 bases from J, the junction contained 10 bases not matched to a gene. CDR3 in DNA: TGTGCCAGTAGTCCCCGCGACAGGGTAAACTCTGGGGCCAACGTCCTGACTTTC. Translating gives CASSPRDRVNSGANVLTF.

The V and J genes are TRBV6-5 and TRBJ1-1, with TRBD1 matching 7 bases. V dropped 6 bases and J dropped 2; count of bases not matched to a gene: 6. This CDR3 comprises 14 residues. The germline V gene encodes CDR1 MNHEY and CDR2 SVGAGI. The CDR3 coding sequence is TGTGCCAGCAGGTACAGGGGAACTAACACTGAAGCTTTCTTT. Translation: CASRYRGTNTEAFF.

This clone was picked up a small number of times. The chain joins TRBV7-2 to TRBJ2-2, with 12 nucleotides matching TRBD2. The V segment lost 4 bases and the J segment 5 bases; nucleotides outside the gene matches: 11. There are 18 residues in the CDR3. Germline V CDR1 and CDR2: SGHTA, FQGNSA. CDR3 loop: CASSSYLAGGPRTGELFF. In DNA form, the CDR3 reads TGTGCCAGCAGCTCTTATCTAGCGGGAGGGCCTAGAACCGGGGAGCTGTTTTTT.

J is TRBJ2-3 and V is TRBV2; a weak D match, TRBD2 (5 bases). CDR1 and CDR2 (germline): SNHLY, FYNNEI. V was pared by 6 bases and J by 0 bases, with 13 bases between. This CDR3 contains 15 residues. The CDR3 DNA reads as TGTGCCAGCAGAGCTTACACGGGAAGCACAGATACGCAGTATTTT. Its translation: CASRAYTGSTDTQYF.